Sequencing of this T cell receptor (beta chain) was carried out in a study of blood T cell repertoires in COVID-19. In the study overall: T cells, B-cell-depleted T cells, or PBMCs provided the cDNA or gDNA that served as material.

Participants came from under 30 US areas, aged roughly 18 to 95 years. Participants had their cohort set by participant-reported clinical history. The junction had 8 bases not matched to a gene; V was cut back by 0 bases and J by 10 bases. In germline, CDR1 is SGHAT, CDR2 FQNNGV. CDR3 size: 14 residues. Some clones are missing from TCRdb's copy, which holds only in-frame ones; the method was immunoSEQ multiplex PCR. The sample carries 150,000 to 200,000 clones, about four fifths recorded once. The rearrangement links TRBV11-2 to TRBJ1-1, with 7 bases identical to TRBD1. The source material was PBMCs or T cells enriched from blood (not recorded which). This receptor was taken from a woman aged 25 to 39 who had been exposed to COVID-19. Written as DNA, the CDR3 is TGTGCCAGCAGCTTAGATTTCGGGCAGGGGGGAGCTTTCTTT. Protein: CASSLDFGQGGAFF.